This T cell receptor beta chain was captured in a study of T cell responses to AZD1222 COVID-19 vaccine. Across the whole study: Pooled together were second doses at about 4 or about 12 weeks.

General study findings and limits: Reportedly, nearly half the spike-specific TCRs target unmutated variant regions. Baseline seropositivity characterized only a handful of AZD1222 recipients. Sampling captured repertoires only after the peak T cell response.

The V and J ends lost 2 bases and 5 bases respectively, with 6 bases between them. Germline CDR1 and CDR2: GTSNPN and SVGIG (reference sequence). CDR3 size: 12 residues. Worth noting for this clone: The antigen is unknown.

TCRdb's copy holds only in-frame clones and misses some; the assay was immunoSEQ multiplex PCR. Of about 80,000 clones listed, approximately 86% are singletons. V usage is TRBV30 and J usage is TRBJ2-2; no clear D gene. The sequences come from peripheral blood, collected on day 0 of AZD1222 vaccination. This clonotype was sampled from an adult in good health. In DNA, the CDR3 is TGTGCCTGGAGTACCAAGACCGGGGAGCTGTTTTTT. It translates to CAWSTKTGELFF.